This T cell receptor beta chain was observed in a study of blood T cell repertoires in COVID-19. Study background: In each case, the material was cDNA or gDNA derived from T cells, B-cell-depleted T cells, or PBMCs.

The germline V gene encodes CDR1 SGHAT and CDR2 FQNNGV. V shed 5 bases, J shed 2 bases, and the junction held 2 bases outside the gene matches. This CDR3 contains 13 residues. This table comes from immunoSEQ multiplex PCR, and its TCRdb copy is limited to in-frame clones, with some not included. This table holds roughly 140,000 clones, about 90% found once. V usage is TRBV11-2 and J usage is TRBJ1-2, with 7 positions matching TRBD1. This sequence was found in a woman aged 60 to 75 with active or convalescent COVID-19. The sample comprised peripheral blood. This CDR3 is CASSTTGNYGYTF. The CDR3 nucleotides read TGTGCCAGCAGCACGACAGGGAACTATGGCTACACCTTC.